One T cell receptor (beta chain) is described in this entry. Original processing notes: Quantification of nucleated cells was approximated via reference gene primer amplification. The repertoire was sequenced with immunoSEQ multiplex PCR; TCRdb's copy has only in-frame clones and lacks some. V, J and clone size are taken as reported in that table, and D and trimming were inferred from the DNA itself. This table has 200,000 to 250,000 clones, 92% appearing once. The data are from a study of blood T cell repertoires in COVID-19. Study background: The United States, Italy and Spain were the sources of the acute and convalescent COVID-19 samples. The cDNA or gDNA used as material had been derived from T cells, B-cell-depleted T cells, or PBMCs.

The CDR3 loop spans 12 amino acids. V was shortened by 6 bases and J by 5 bases, with 13 bases between the two germline ends. CDR1 is SQVTM and CDR2 is ANQGSEA in the germline V gene. This TCR was recovered from a man younger than 40 with acute or convalescent COVID-19. The sample taken for sequencing was peripheral blood. This chain connects TRBV29-1 to TRBJ2-5; D may be TRBD2 (6 bases). The CDR3 loop reads CSVEGSGETQYF. CDR3 DNA sequence: TGCAGCGTGGAGGGGTCCGGGGAGACCCAGTACTTC.